These 25 T cell receptor beta chains were sequenced from one sample in a study of blood T cell repertoires in COVID-19. The data were produced by immunoSEQ multiplex PCR, yet TCRdb's version contains in-frame clones alone and is incomplete. The table includes around 310,000 clones, approximately 90% detected once. Sequenced material: peripheral blood. The receptor set was obtained from a woman aged 25 to 39 with COVID-19, enrolled during active disease.

The chain employs TRBV5-4 and TRBJ2-2; 8 nucleotides agree with TRBD2. CDR3 length equals 17 residues. From germline, CDR1 is SGHNT and CDR2 YYREEE (reference sequence). The V and J ends lost 3 bases and 1 base, in that order; junction bases with no gene match: 8. The DNA for the CDR3 is TGTGCCAGCAGCTCGAGGGCTAGCGGGTGGAACACCGGGGAGCTGTTTTTT. Protein sequence: CASSSRASGWNTGELFF.

The chain joins TRBV6-6 to TRBJ2-5; D not certain. CDR3 length: 12 residues. Germline CDR1 MNHNY, CDR2 SVGAGI (reference sequence). The V and J ends lost 6 bases and 2 bases respectively, with 7 bases between them. The CDR3: CASSHNQETQYF. The CDR3 nucleotides are TGTGCCAGCAGCCACAATCAAGAGACCCAGTACTTC.

The chain uses TRBV9 and TRBJ2-1; TRBD2 matches at 7 bases. The germline CDR1 and CDR2 sequences are SGDLS and YYNGEE. With V trimmed by 0 bases and J by 0 bases, 9 bases remained unmatched. The CDR3 consists of 18 residues. The CDR3 nucleotides are TGTGCCAGCAGCGTAGAAGAGATTCGGGGGGACTCCTACAATGAGCAGTTCTTC. Protein product: CASSVEEIRGDSYNEQFF.

V and J are TRBV4-1 and TRBJ2-6; no firm D call. With 3 bases removed from V and 2 bases from J, the gap between germline ends came to 8 bases. From germline, CDR1 is MGHRA and CDR2 YSYEKL. The CDR3 loop spans 15 amino acids. CDR3 residues: CASSQRGTGANVLTF. The CDR3 DNA is TGCGCCAGCAGCCAGAGAGGTACTGGGGCCAACGTCCTGACTTTC.

This rearrangement joins TRBV18 to TRBJ1-1; D gene uncertain. Germline V CDR1 and CDR2: KGHSH, LQKENI. This CDR3 is built from 11 residues. Between the trimmed V and J ends, which lost 3 bases and 8 bases, there was a span of 7 bases. CDR3 coding DNA: TGTGCCAGCTCACCTATCGAGGAAGCTTTCTTT. Amino acid sequence: CASSPIEEAFF.

J is TRBJ1-6 and V is TRBV14; 9 nucleotides match TRBD1. Per germline, CDR1 SGHDN and CDR2 FVKESK. V lost 3 bases to trimming and J lost 9 bases; unmatched junction nucleotides: 3. The CDR3 consists of 14 residues. CDR3 residues: CASSHRDRVSPLHF. The CDR3 DNA is TGTGCCAGCAGCCACCGGGACAGGGTTTCACCCCTCCACTTT. Based on the CDR3 plus reference TRBV14 and TRBJ1-6, the full variable domain is EAGVTQFPSHSVIEKGQTVTLRCDPISGHDNLYWYRRVMGKEIKFLLHFVKESKQDESGMPNNRFLAERTGGTYSTLKVQPAELEDSGVYFCASSHRDRVSPLHFGNGTRLTVT.

This clone was observed a handful of times. This chain uses TRBV2 with TRBJ1-2, with D possibly matching TRBD1 (5 bases). Trimming removed 4 bases at V and 4 bases at J, with 13 bases between. Germline CDR1 and CDR2: SNHLY and FYNNEI. There are 14 residues in the CDR3. CDR3: CASSVAGLSYGYTF. The DNA for the CDR3 is TGTGCCAGCAGTGTGGCAGGGTTGAGCTATGGCTACACCTTC.

The V call is TRBV5-4, the J call TRBJ2-7; 8 bases align to TRBD1. Germline lookup yields CDR1 SGHNT and CDR2 YYREEE (reference sequence). The CDR3 extends over 13 amino acids. Trimming at V came to 4 bases and at J to 6 bases, leaving 6 bases not matched to a gene. CDR3 in DNA: TGTGCCAGCAGCCTGGACAGGGAGTCCGAGCAGTACTTC. This gives the protein CASSLDRESEQYF.

The chain's CDR3 is CASSSVTTSYEQYF. Here the CDR3 DNA reads TGTGCCAGCAGTTCAGTCACAACATCCTACGAGCAGTACTTC. This chain links TRBV6-5 with TRBJ2-7; D remains unclear. This CDR3 comprises 14 residues. The germline V and J ends were trimmed by 4 bases and 1 base, with 11 bases remaining between them. Germline CDR1 is MNHEY and CDR2 is SVGAGI.

The chain has TRBV28 and TRBJ2-2; D remains unclear. V lost 4 bases and J 0 bases, leaving 3 bases between the germline ends. CDR3 length: 13 amino acids. CDR1 is MDHEN, CDR2 SYDVKM, per germline. The CDR3 DNA reads as TGTGCCAGCAGTTCTCCGAACACCGGGGAGCTGTTTTTT. Amino acids: CASSSPNTGELFF.

The chain has TRBV4-2 and TRBJ1-5; weak D call: TRBD1 (6 bases). Trimming left V 0 bases short and J 9 bases short, with 18 bases between. The CDR3 contains 16 residues. CDR1 LGHNA and CDR2 YNFKEQ come from the germline V gene. CDR3 nucleotides: TGTGCCAGCAGCCAAGATGGGGGCCCCCAAAAACTGCCCCAGCATTTT. It specifies CASSQDGGPQKLPQHF.

This clone was counted ten times or more. The chain combines TRBV4-1 with TRBJ1-5, with D perhaps matching TRBD1 (6 bases). V shed 2 bases and J shed 6 bases, with 14 bases lying between them. The CDR3 contains 15 residues. The germline V gene encodes CDR1 MGHRA and CDR2 YSYEKL. CDR3 in amino acids: CASSQTTQGSQPQHF. CDR3 nucleotides: TGCGCCAGCAGCCAAACCACACAGGGCTCTCAGCCCCAGCATTTT.

The chain uses TRBV4-3 and TRBJ1-1, with D possibly TRBD1 on 6 matching bases. The CDR3 has 16 residues. Germline V gene data show CDR1 as LGHNA and CDR2 as YSLEER. V lost 0 bases to trimming and J lost 5 bases, with 16 bases between them. The CDR3 DNA reads TGCGCCAGCAGCCAAGACTACCAGGGGTCGAGGACTGAAGCTTTCTTT. Its protein product is CASSQDYQGSRTEAFF.

The chain couples TRBV4-1 to TRBJ2-1; the match to TRBD2 covers 10 bases. The CDR3 runs 16 residues. The ends lost 0 bases at V and 6 bases at J; junction bases unmatched: 5. The germline CDR1 and CDR2 sequences are MGHRA and YSYEKL. The CDR3: CASSQEEREGGNEQFF. In nucleotides, the CDR3 is TGCGCCAGCAGCCAAGAGGAGCGGGAGGGGGGCAATGAGCAGTTCTTC.

A remark on this clone: This specimen includes other DNA sequences encoding the same CDR3. For the CDR3, the DNA is TGTGCCTGGAGCAGAGGTACTGAAGCTTTCTTT. Protein product: CAWSRGTEAFF. The chain couples TRBV30 to TRBJ1-1; D is undetermined. Germline-derived CDR1 and CDR2 are GTSNPN and SVGIG (reference sequence). Trimming took off 3 bases at V and 5 bases at J, with 7 bases between the two ends. This CDR3 spans 11 amino acids.

The V call is TRBV28, the J call TRBJ1-2; the D gene is possibly TRBD1 (6 bases). Trimming took off 6 bases at V and 7 bases at J, with 18 bases between the two ends. This CDR3 region has 14 residues. Germline V gene lookup returns CDR1 MDHEN and CDR2 SYDVKM. This CDR3 reads CASSQPTGLAGYTF. The CDR3 region has the DNA TGTGCCAGCAGCCAGCCCACAGGGTTGGCTGGCTACACCTTC.

The rearrangement joins TRBV21-1 to TRBJ2-1; the table assigns TRBD2, which was not confirmed against the DNA. TRBV21-1 is assigned pseudogene status. The CDR3 sequence is 15 residues long. Here the CDR3 DNA reads TGTGCCAGCAGCAAAGCAGCAATCTCCTACAATGAGCAGTTCTTC. It encodes CASSKAAISYNEQFF.

The chain couples TRBV7-9 to TRBJ2-7, with 7 bases aligning to TRBD1. The V and J ends lost 5 bases and 4 bases, in that order; junction bases with no gene match: 8. This CDR3 has 14 amino acids. Germline V gives CDR1 SEHNR, CDR2 FQNEAQ (reference sequence). CDR3 residues: CASSRRQGAYEQYF. CDR3 nucleotides: TGTGCCAGCAGCCGACGACAGGGAGCGTACGAGCAGTACTTC.

This chain joins TRBV28 and TRBJ2-5; 12 positions match TRBD1. Per germline, CDR1 MDHEN and CDR2 SYDVKM. This CDR3 is built from 15 residues. V trimming: 6 bases; J trimming: 4 bases; junction bases outside the gene matches: 6. CDR3 loop: CASSAGQGATETQYF. CDR3 in DNA: TGTGCCAGCAGCGCGGGACAGGGGGCAACAGAGACCCAGTACTTC.

The chain carries TRBV18 and TRBJ2-7, with D perhaps TRBD1 (6 bases). This CDR3 spans 16 amino acids. Trimming removed 4 bases from V and 0 bases from J, with 16 bases in between. Germline V gene sequence: CDR1 KGHSH, CDR2 LQKENI. The CDR3 DNA reads as TGTGCCAGCTCACAGGAACAGGGAATAGGCTCCTACGAGCAGTACTTC. It encodes CASSQEQGIGSYEQYF.

A remark on this clone: Other DNA sequences in this sample translate to the same CDR3. The V and J genes are TRBV2 and TRBJ2-3, with D tentatively TRBD2 (6 bases). Germline V gene lookup returns CDR1 SNHLY and CDR2 FYNNEI. V was clipped by 6 bases and J by 4 bases, with 8 bases between them. This CDR3 has 12 amino acids. The CDR3 sequence: CASRGGADTQYF. The CDR3 DNA reads TGTGCCAGCAGGGGGGGTGCAGATACGCAGTATTTT.

The rearrangement joins TRBV18 to TRBJ2-3; D possibly corresponds to TRBD1 (6 bases). The CDR3 covers 13 residues. With 4 bases removed from V and 1 base from J, the gap between germline ends came to 6 bases. Germline CDR1 reads KGHSH; CDR2 reads LQKENI. CDR3 protein: CASSQGGTDTQYF. As DNA, the CDR3 is TGTGCCAGCTCACAGGGGGGCACAGATACGCAGTATTTT.

The rearrangement links TRBV7-9 to TRBJ2-1, with D hard to call. The CDR3 loop spans 14 amino acids. V was cut by 1 base and J by 0 bases, with 4 bases left in between. The germline CDR1 and CDR2 sequences are SEHNR and FQNEAQ (reference sequence). The DNA for the CDR3 is TGTGCCAGCAGCTTAGTGAGCTCCTACAATGAGCAGTTCTTC. Amino acid sequence: CASSLVSSYNEQFF.

This clone was detected only a few times. V and J are TRBV7-2 and TRBJ2-1; D not certain. The CDR3 covers 15 residues. Germline CDR1 is SGHTA and CDR2 is FQGNSA. Trimming removed 3 bases at V and 0 bases at J, with 9 bases between. The CDR3 DNA reads as TGTGCCAGCAGCTTGGCCGTACGCTCCTACAATGAGCAGTTCTTC. Translation: CASSLAVRSYNEQFF.

V gene TRBV7-9 combines with J gene TRBJ1-5; 9 bases fit TRBD1. The V segment lost 5 bases and the J segment 7 bases; nucleotides outside the gene matches: 3. CDR1 and CDR2 from the germline V gene are SEHNR and FQNEAQ (reference sequence). CDR3 length: 13 amino acids. CDR3 region: CASSTGGEQPQHF. DNA of the CDR3: TGTGCCAGCAGCACAGGGGGCGAGCAGCCCCAGCATTTT.